These 17 T cell receptor beta chains originate from one sample sequenced in a study of molecular identifiers for immune sequencing clone quantification. MiXCR, applied by TCRdb to the PCR reads, yields one record per CDR3 protein. The sample shows over 550,000 distinct CDR3 sequences, around 25% of them seen only once. The sample comprised naive CD8+ T cells from blood, with Jurkat cell RNA spiked in. As for subset: FACS-sorted CD8+CD4-CCR7+CD45RA+ naive T cells. The source of these receptors is a human donor in good health. Some libraries in this study had Jurkat cell RNA spiked in.

The chain has TRBV19 and TRBJ1-5; D is unresolved. V lost 3 bases and J 6 bases, leaving 9 bases between the germline ends. The CDR3 length is 13 residues. Germline values: CDR1 LNHDA, CDR2 SQIVND (reference sequence). CDR3 region: CASSIAPCQPQHF. The CDR3 region has the DNA TGTGCCAGTAGTATCGCCCCTTGTCAGCCCCAGCATTTT.

This chain uses TRBV30 with TRBJ1-1, with D maybe TRBD1 (5 bases). This CDR3 is 11 amino acids long. Germline loops: CDR1 GTSNPN, CDR2 SVGIG (reference sequence). CDR3 sequence (DNA): TGTGCTGCAGGCGCGGGGGGTGAAGCTTTCTTT. This sequence encodes CAAGAGGEAFF.

In its sample, this clonotype was seen a few times. The chain carries TRBV28 and TRBJ1-4, with 7 bases aligning to TRBD1. This CDR3 comprises 16 residues. Trimming took 6 bases from V and 2 from J; bases not matched to a gene: 9. CDR1 MDHEN and CDR2 SYDVKM come from the germline V gene. CDR3 sequence (DNA): TGTGCCAGCAGGAACTACAGGGGTGGGACTAATGAAAAACTGTTTTTT. Residues: CASRNYRGGTNEKLFF.

This chain connects TRBV4-1 to TRBJ2-3; 7 positions match TRBD1. CDR1 and CDR2 (germline): MGHRA, YSYEKL. This CDR3 is 14 amino acids long. Here the CDR3 reads CPTSPRQGPDTHYF. CDR3 in DNA: TGCCCCACCAGCCCGAGACAGGGCCCAGATACCCACTATTTT.

This clonotype was counted at least ten times. The V call is TRBV29-1, the J call TRBJ2-3; D is uncertain. Germline CDR1 reads SQVTM; CDR2 reads ANQGSEA. Trimming stripped 1 base from V and 1 base from J, with 12 bases between. The CDR3 has 15 residues. DNA of the CDR3: TGCAGCGTTGAAGGGGTGAAGTTGGGCACAGATACGCAGTATTTT. This encodes CSVEGVKLGTDTQYF.

This clonotype was counted between two and nine times. V usage is TRBV4-3 and J usage is TRBJ2-2, with 7 bases fitting TRBD1. Germline lookup yields CDR1 LGHNA and CDR2 YSLEER. CDR3 size: 16 residues. V was pared by 3 bases and J by 0 bases, with 4 bases of the junction left unmatched. The CDR3 DNA reads TGCGCCAGCAGCCACGACAGGGCAACGAACACCGGGGAGCTGTTTTTT. It translates to CASSHDRATNTGELFF.

This chain links TRBV21-1 with TRBJ2-1. TRBV21-1 is assigned pseudogene status. CDR3 length: 15 amino acids. As DNA, the CDR3 is TGTGCCAGCAGCAAAAATGAACCGGTGGGAAATGAGCAGTTCTTC. Protein: CASSKNEPVGNEQFF.

This clonotype has at least ten counts. The V gene is TRBV2, the J gene TRBJ1-1; possibly TRBD1 for D (5 bases). The germline V gene has CDR1 SNHLY and CDR2 FYNNEI. This CDR3 region has 12 residues. V lost 6 bases to trimming and J lost 5 bases, with 10 bases between them. The CDR3 DNA reads as TGTGCCAGCAGAGCCGGGGGGACTGAAGCTTTCTTT. Amino acid sequence: CASRAGGTEAFF.

This chain uses TRBV27 with TRBJ2-3; TRBD2 is a possible D gene (6 bases). The germline gives CDR1 MNHEY, CDR2 SMNVEV (reference sequence). V was trimmed by 7 bases and J by 3 bases, leaving 11 bases between them. The CDR3 totals 13 residues. The CDR3 loop reads CASTSAITDTQYF. As DNA, the CDR3 is TGTGCCAGCACTAGCGCAATTACAGATACGCAGTATTTT.

As for this clonotype: The conserved phenylalanine or tryptophan normally closing the CDR3 is absent here, so this likely arose from a read error. The rearrangement uses TRBV7-9 and TRBJ1-1; tentatively, D is TRBD1 (5 bases). The CDR3 runs 13 residues. V was shortened by 1 base and J by 8 bases, with 11 bases between the two germline ends. CDR1 and CDR2 from the germline V gene are SEHNR and FQNEAQ (reference sequence). CDR3 in amino acids: CASSLGTGAEAFS. Written as DNA, the CDR3 is TGTGCCAGCAGCTTAGGGACCGGGGCAGAAGCTTTCTCT.

In this sample, this clonotype turned up many times. The J gene is TRBJ2-1, the V gene TRBV27; possibly TRBD2 for D (6 bases). Germline V gene data show CDR1 as MNHEY and CDR2 as SMNVEV (reference sequence). V was trimmed by 3 bases and J by 3 bases, leaving 12 bases between them. The CDR3 runs 15 residues. The chain's CDR3 is CASSFANGGYNEQFF. DNA of the CDR3: TGTGCCAGCAGTTTTGCTAACGGGGGCTACAATGAGCAGTTCTTC.

This clonotype was observed many times. The rearrangement links TRBV9 to TRBJ2-3, with 10 bases that match TRBD1. V lost 1 base to trimming and J lost 2 bases; unmatched junction nucleotides: 4. Germline values: CDR1 SGDLS, CDR2 YYNGEE. This CDR3 is built from 16 residues. The CDR3 here is CASSVWDRGDTDTQYF. Written as DNA, the CDR3 is TGTGCCAGCAGCGTATGGGACAGGGGAGACACAGATACGCAGTATTTT.

This clonotype was seen a few times. V and J are TRBV21-1 and TRBJ2-2; TRBD2, the table's D call, lacks a check against the DNA. TRBV21-1 is noted as a pseudogene. The CDR3 extends over 21 amino acids. The CDR3 reads CASSKGSVLFVAGVNTGELFF. The CDR3 region has the DNA TGTGCCAGCAGCAAAGGATCTGTACTATTCGTAGCGGGGGTGAACACCGGGGAGCTGTTTTTT.

The chain has TRBV27 and TRBJ2-7; D unresolved. V shed 6 bases and J shed 1 base, with 10 bases lying between them. The CDR3 has 13 residues. Germline CDR1 MNHEY, CDR2 SMNVEV (reference sequence). CDR3 loop: CASRLGVSYEQYF. As DNA, the CDR3 is TGTGCCAGCAGGTTAGGTGTTTCCTACGAGCAGTACTTC.

This clonotype has ten or more counts. The gene calls are TRBV7-9 and TRBJ1-5; 7 nucleotides line up with TRBD1. This CDR3 region has 16 residues. From germline, CDR1 is SEHNR and CDR2 FQNEAQ (reference sequence). Unmatched junction bases numbered 8, after V lost 3 bases and J lost 3 bases. The CDR3 is CASSLSGTVTNQPQHF. The CDR3 DNA reads as TGTGCCAGCAGCTTGTCCGGGACAGTTACCAATCAGCCCCAGCATTTT.

Worth noting for this clonotype: The junction departs from germline at one end; a sequencing error may be responsible. The chain uses TRBV4-3 and TRBJ2-1; D remains unclear. CDR3 length equals 15 residues. CDR1 LGHNA and CDR2 YSLEER come from the germline V gene. The DNA of the CDR3 is TGCGCCGGCAGCCAAGAAGGAGCTACCTACAATGAGCAGTTCTTC. The encoded protein is CAGSQEGATYNEQFF.

This clonotype was recorded many times. The V gene is TRBV6-2 or TRBV6-3, the J gene TRBJ2-3; 11 positions match TRBD2. This CDR3 region has 17 residues. V shed 8 bases, J shed 4 bases, and the junction held 14 bases outside the gene matches. CDR1 and CDR2 from the germline V gene are MNHEY and SVGEGT. DNA of the CDR3: TGTGCCAGCGACAAGGATAGCGGGAGGGCCAGGGCAGATACGCAGTATTTT. It specifies CASDKDSGRARADTQYF.